The 18 T cell receptor beta chains presented below share a single source sample, sequenced in a study of cytomegalovirus exposure and HLA in healthy donors (TCRdb year 2017). Libraries were constructed by the immunoSEQ multiplex PCR assay. For the multiplex PCR, a mixture combining 60 forward primers for TCR Vbeta segments and 13 reverse primers for TCR Jbeta segments was used. TCRdb took over this immuneACCESS table, retaining in-frame rearrangements with V and J assigned. Such tables are incomplete; in checked studies, under half of the missing clones stem from an unresolved V gene, and the remainder is unexplained. This sample gives some 130,000 clones in total; around 85% of them show up just once. The ten largest make up more than 1.5% of the sample. Material: PBMCs. The receptor source for this set is a boy between 10 and 17 years old in good health and CMV-seronegative.

This sequence joins TRBV11-2 and TRBJ2-5, with D uncertain. CDR3 size: 17 residues. Trimming took 0 bases from V and 2 from J, leaving 16 bases between them. In germline, CDR1 is SGHAT, CDR2 FQNNGV. CDR3 nucleotide sequence: TGTGCCAGCAGCTTAGATCCCGCGACTCGCCCTCAAGAGACCCAGTACTTC. It encodes CASSLDPATRPQETQYF.

CDR3 protein: CANADVDTDTQYF. CDR3 DNA sequence: TGTGCCAACGCTGATGTAGACACAGATACGCAGTATTTT. The chain combines TRBV10-3 with TRBJ2-3; unclear D gene. From germline, CDR1 is ENHRY and CDR2 SYGVKD. The length of the CDR3 is 13 residues. With 10 bases removed from V and 2 bases from J, the gap between germline ends came to 13 bases.

The J gene is TRBJ1-5, the V gene TRBV19; a weak D match, TRBD1 (5 bases). The CDR3 extends over 13 amino acids. Looked up from germline, CDR1 is LNHDA and CDR2 is SQIVND (reference sequence). Trimming shortened V by 3 bases and J by 2 bases, and 5 bases separated the two germline ends. The CDR3 region has the DNA TGTGCCAGTAGTATCAGGGGCAATCAGCCCCAGCATTTT. Translation: CASSIRGNQPQHF.

This sequence joins TRBV14 and TRBJ2-3, with a tentative D call TRBD2 (7 bases). V dropped 2 bases and J dropped 0 bases, with 9 bases sitting between them. The CDR3 is 15 amino acids. The germline CDR1 and CDR2 sequences are SGHDN and FVKESK. CDR3 in amino acids: CASSQRGGSTDTQYF. For the CDR3, the DNA is TGTGCCAGCAGCCAAAGGGGGGGTAGCACAGATACGCAGTATTTT.

This rearrangement joins TRBV4-3 to TRBJ1-1; maybe TRBD1 (6 bases). Trimming cost V 4 bases and J 5 bases, with 14 bases left between them. The CDR3 totals 14 residues. Germline CDR1 reads LGHNA; CDR2 reads YSLEER. CDR3 bases: TGCGCCAGCAGCCTTGACAGGATCGGGACTGAAGCTTTCTTT. The encoded protein is CASSLDRIGTEAFF.

The sample holds a few counts of this clone. The chain recombines TRBV11-2 with TRBJ1-3; no definite D call. Trimming removed 11 bases at V and 0 bases at J, with 11 bases between. CDR3 length equals 13 residues. Looked up from germline, CDR1 is SGHAT and CDR2 is FQNNGV. CDR3 in DNA: TGTGCCGGGAGGAACAGCTCTGGAAACACCATATATTTT. Its protein is CAGRNSSGNTIYF.

The genes are TRBV7-9 and TRBJ2-1; D is undetermined. The CDR3 contains 15 residues. V gave up 5 bases and J gave up 4 bases, with 15 bases separating them. Germline-derived CDR1 and CDR2 are SEHNR and FQNEAQ (reference sequence). The CDR3 here is CASSQTQVSYNEQFF. The CDR3 coding sequence is TGTGCCAGCAGCCAAACCCAGGTATCGTACAATGAGCAGTTCTTC. Combining the CDR3 with reference TRBV7-9 and TRBJ2-1 gives the whole variable domain DTGVSQNPRHKITKRGQNVTFRCDPISEHNRLYWYRQTLGQGPEFLTYFQNEAQLEKSRLLSDRFSAERPKGSFSTLEIQRTEQGDSAMYLCASSQTQVSYNEQFFGPGTRLTVL.

This clone was recorded a few times. J is TRBJ1-6 and V is TRBV2; 7 bases line up with TRBD1. V shed 6 bases, J shed 7 bases, and the junction held 0 bases outside the gene matches. The CDR3 is made up of 12 amino acids. Germline values: CDR1 SNHLY, CDR2 FYNNEI. In DNA form, the CDR3 reads TGTGCCAGCAGGGACAGGAATTCACCCCTCCACTTT. Translated, it gives CASRDRNSPLHF.

This chain connects TRBV11-2 to TRBJ2-7; 11 bases are a match to TRBD2. Trimming took 5 bases from V and 1 from J; bases not matched to a gene: 4. Germline CDR1 SGHAT, CDR2 FQNNGV. The CDR3 length is 15 residues. In nucleotides, the CDR3 is TGTGCCAGCAGCCCGACTAGCGGGATTTCCTACGAGCAGTACTTC. Translating gives CASSPTSGISYEQYF.

This rearrangement joins TRBV28 to TRBJ2-1; TRBD2 matches at 8 bases. The CDR3 is made up of 16 amino acids. Germline V gene data show CDR1 as MDHEN and CDR2 as SYDVKM. V lost 1 base and J lost 6; bases outside the gene matches: 8. CDR3 coding DNA: TGTGCCAGCAGTTTATCGTGGCGGGGGGCCGGCAATGAGCAGTTCTTC. Translating it yields CASSLSWRGAGNEQFF.

The rearrangement uses TRBV7-6 and TRBJ2-5, with 9 bases lining up with TRBD1. Germline V gene data show CDR1 as SGHVS and CDR2 as FNYEAQ. Unmatched junction bases numbered 2, after V lost 1 base and J lost 2 bases. CDR3 length: 15 residues. CDR3 in DNA: TGTGCCAGCAGCTTAGGGACAGGGGTTCAAGAGACCCAGTACTTC. This codes for CASSLGTGVQETQYF.

This clone has just a few counts. The chain has TRBV5-8 and TRBJ1-1; TRBD1 matches 8 bases. The CDR3 has 16 residues. J was trimmed by 2 bases and V by 2 bases; bases with no gene match: 8. Germline V gives CDR1 SGHTS, CDR2 YDEGEE. The CDR3 nucleotides read TGTGCCAGCAGCTTCCGTGGGGACAGGATAAACACTGAAGCTTTCTTT. Translated, it gives CASSFRGDRINTEAFF.

About this clone itself: This CDR3 is also generated by other DNA sequences in the sample. The chain recombines TRBV9 with TRBJ2-2; D is ambiguous. With 1 base removed from V and 1 base from J, the gap between germline ends came to 5 bases. This CDR3 is 14 amino acids long. CDR1 SGDLS and CDR2 YYNGEE come from the germline V gene. For the CDR3, the DNA is TGTGCCAGCAGCGTAACGGGGAACACCGGGGAGCTGTTTTTT. Protein: CASSVTGNTGELFF.

This chain connects TRBV6-5 to TRBJ1-1, with a weak D call TRBD1 (5 bases). The V gene lost 6 bases and the J gene lost 7 bases, with 12 bases spanning the gap. The CDR3 contains 12 residues. Germline CDR1 reads MNHEY; CDR2 reads SVGAGI. The chain's CDR3 is CASSLGQNEAFF. The CDR3 bases are TGTGCCAGCAGCTTGGGGCAGAATGAAGCTTTCTTT.

This sequence joins TRBV4-3 and TRBJ1-2; D not certain. The CDR3 covers 15 residues. V dropped 7 bases and J dropped 0 bases, with 15 bases sitting between them. Per germline, CDR1 LGHNA and CDR2 YSLEER. The CDR3: CASTPAAGANYGYTF. In DNA, the CDR3 is TGCGCCAGCACCCCAGCGGCAGGAGCTAACTATGGCTACACCTTC.

As DNA, the CDR3 is TGTGCCAGCAGTTTTGGGCACTCTGGAAACACCATATATTTT. Translation gives CASSFGHSGNTIYF. The gene calls are TRBV28 and TRBJ1-3, with no clear D. Deletions cut 3 bases from V and 0 bases from J, with 6 bases between. This CDR3 comprises 14 residues. From germline, CDR1 is MDHEN and CDR2 SYDVKM.

The chain carries TRBV15 and TRBJ2-2; D is uncertain. CDR3 length: 14 amino acids. With 5 bases removed from V and 0 bases from J, the gap between germline ends came to 7 bases. Germline CDR1 is LNHNV and CDR2 is YYDKDF (reference sequence). CDR3: CATSLRSNTGELFF. The CDR3 nucleotides are TGTGCCACCAGCCTCAGGTCGAACACCGGGGAGCTGTTTTTT.

The chain links TRBV14 to TRBJ2-7, with D unclear. V lost 0 bases and J lost 6, with 12 bases in between. CDR3 length: 14 residues. Germline lookup yields CDR1 SGHDN and CDR2 FVKESK. The CDR3 sequence is CASSQERWVGEQYF. The DNA for the CDR3 is TGTGCCAGCAGCCAAGAGCGGTGGGTCGGCGAGCAGTACTTC.